The rows below give T cell receptor beta chains drawn from one sample of a study of CD8 T cells in ankylosing spondylitis. Via MiXCR, TCRdb re-called the 5' RACE reads, giving one row per CDR3 protein. The table lists tens of thousands of distinct CDR3 sequences, 6.2% of them singletons. The material sequenced was synovial fluid, either unsorted or a sorted T cell fraction (not recorded which). All receptors derive from a male donor with ankylosing spondylitis. Each CDR3 is given with its conserved first and last residue. The D gene is left open where the match is weak. Rows may omit the clone size; those that give it use once, few, many or a size class.

J: TRBJ2-1
V: TRBV10-3
D: TRBD2
size: many
CDR3: CAISESAGAGNEQFF
DNA: TGTGCCATCAGTGAGTCCGCGGGAGCGGGAAATGAGCAGTTCTTC

J: TRBJ2-1
V: TRBV11-2
D: NA
size: NA
CDR3: CASSPDRSYNEQFF
DNA: TGTGCCAGCAGCCCCGACAGATCCTACAATGAGCAGTTCTTC

J: TRBJ2-7
V: TRBV7-2
D: NA
size: many
CDR3: CASSFQGEQYF
DNA: TGTGCCAGCAGCTTTCAGGGCGAGCAGTACTTC

J: TRBJ2-3
V: TRBV27
D: NA
size: many
CDR3: CASSSTQGGTQYF
DNA: TGTGCCAGCAGTTCGACACAGGGCGGTACGCAGTATTTT

J: TRBJ2-1
V: TRBV7-2
D: NA
size: NA
CDR3: CASSLGPGASYNEQFF
DNA: TGTGCCAGCAGCTTAGGTCCAGGGGCCTCCTACAATGAGCAGTTCTTC

J: TRBJ2-3
V: TRBV11-3
D: NA
size: many
CDR3: CASSPNRVSTDTQYF
DNA: TGTGCCAGCAGCCCAAACAGGGTCAGCACAGATACGCAGTATTTT

J: TRBJ2-3
V: TRBV7-2
D: TRBD2
size: many
CDR3: CASSILAGRADTQYF
DNA: TGTGCCAGCAGCATCCTAGCGGGACGGGCAGATACGCAGTATTTT

J: TRBJ2-5
V: TRBV6-1
D: NA
size: NA
CDR3: CASEVGRQETQYF
DNA: TGTGCCAGTGAAGTTGGCAGGCAAGAGACCCAGTACTTC

J: TRBJ1-1
V: TRBV7-9
D: NA
size: many
CDR3: CASSQTAMNTEAFF
DNA: TGTGCCAGCAGCCAAACAGCGATGAACACTGAAGCTTTCTTT

J: TRBJ1-1
V: TRBV7-9
D: NA
size: many
CDR3: CASSQGRVNTEAFF
DNA: TGTGCCAGCAGCCAAGGACGGGTGAACACTGAAGCTTTCTTT

J: TRBJ2-6
V: TRBV5-4
D: NA
size: NA
CDR3: CAIPEKVSGANVLTF
DNA: TGTGCCATCCCGGAGAAAGTCTCTGGGGCCAACGTCCTGACTTTC

J: TRBJ1-2
V: TRBV6-6
D: NA
size: many
CDR3: CASTSGFNYGYTF
DNA: TGTGCCAGCACTTCAGGGTTCAACTATGGCTACACCTTC

J: TRBJ2-3
V: TRBV7-3
D: TRBD2
size: NA
CDR3: CASSSTPGTGGISDTQYF
DNA: TGTGCCAGCAGCTCGACCCCGGGTACGGGAGGGATTTCAGATACGCAGTATTTT

J: TRBJ2-3
V: TRBV6-4
D: TRBD2
size: NA
CDR3: CATALPLPPSGTQYF
DNA: TGTGCAACCGCACTCCCATTACCCCCTAGCGGGACGCAGTATTTT

J: TRBJ2-1
V: TRBV30
D: NA
size: many
CDR3: CAWSGVLEEFF
DNA: TGTGCCTGGAGTGGGGTACTAGAAGAGTTCTTC

J: TRBJ1-1
V: TRBV7-8
D: NA
size: many
CDR3: CASSEGYRASTEAFF
DNA: TGTGCCAGCAGCGAGGGATACCGAGCGAGCACTGAAGCTTTCTTT

J: TRBJ2-2
V: TRBV6-1
D: TRBD2
size: many
CDR3: CASRPESGRAGELFF
DNA: TGTGCCAGCAGGCCGGAAAGCGGGAGAGCCGGGGAGCTGTTTTTT

J: TRBJ2-2
V: TRBV5-1
D: TRBD1
size: many
CDR3: CASGLGDRGSGELFF
DNA: TGCGCCAGCGGACTCGGGGACAGGGGTTCCGGGGAGCTGTTTTTT

J: TRBJ2-1
V: TRBV7-9
D: NA
size: NA
CDR3: CASSALRTSNEQFF
DNA: TGTGCCAGCAGCGCCCTCAGAACCTCTAATGAGCAGTTCTTC

J: TRBJ2-7
V: TRBV5-1
D: NA
size: many
CDR3: CASSLGARGYEQYF
DNA: TGCGCCAGCAGCTTGGGGGCGCGCGGCTACGAGCAGTACTTC

J: TRBJ1-2
V: TRBV18
D: TRBD1
size: many
CDR3: CASSERQGVNYGYTF
DNA: TGTGCCAGCTCCGAACGACAGGGAGTAAACTATGGCTACACCTTC

J: TRBJ1-1
V: TRBV29-1
D: NA
size: few
CDR3: CSVELQGNTEAFF
DNA: TGCAGCGTTGAATTACAGGGGAACACTGAAGCTTTCTTT